Sequencing of this T cell receptor (beta chain) was carried out in a study of cytotoxic CD8 clonotypes in ibrutinib-treated CLL. Findings and limits, study-wide: Circulating CD8+ T-cell counts were tracked by baseline clonality, which exceeded that of age-matched healthy donors. Few clonotypes were public, and these shrank or held steady under treatment.

Germline V gene sequence: CDR1 LGHNA, CDR2 YSLEER. Trimming cost V 1 base and J 2 bases; bases outside gene matches: 5. This CDR3 is 15 amino acids long. With cryopreserved PBMCs as the source, about 2.2 micrograms of genomic DNA went to TCR beta libraries. A note on this clone: The antigen is undetermined.

Sequencing was designed to attain a depth spanning 1 in 200,000 to 1 in 1 million T cells. Assay used: immunoSEQ multiplex PCR; TCRdb lists only in-frame clones, some missing. The sample includes about 120,000 clones, approximately 58% of them seen just once. The clonotype originates from a human donor with chronic lymphocytic leukemia. The specimen was PBMCs, collected after 24 months of ibrutinib treatment. The chain combines TRBV4-3 with TRBJ2-7; 7 positions match TRBD2. CDR3 in amino acids: CASSQVLAETYEQYF. The CDR3 nucleotides are TGCGCCAGCAGCCAAGTTCTAGCGGAGACCTACGAGCAGTACTTC.